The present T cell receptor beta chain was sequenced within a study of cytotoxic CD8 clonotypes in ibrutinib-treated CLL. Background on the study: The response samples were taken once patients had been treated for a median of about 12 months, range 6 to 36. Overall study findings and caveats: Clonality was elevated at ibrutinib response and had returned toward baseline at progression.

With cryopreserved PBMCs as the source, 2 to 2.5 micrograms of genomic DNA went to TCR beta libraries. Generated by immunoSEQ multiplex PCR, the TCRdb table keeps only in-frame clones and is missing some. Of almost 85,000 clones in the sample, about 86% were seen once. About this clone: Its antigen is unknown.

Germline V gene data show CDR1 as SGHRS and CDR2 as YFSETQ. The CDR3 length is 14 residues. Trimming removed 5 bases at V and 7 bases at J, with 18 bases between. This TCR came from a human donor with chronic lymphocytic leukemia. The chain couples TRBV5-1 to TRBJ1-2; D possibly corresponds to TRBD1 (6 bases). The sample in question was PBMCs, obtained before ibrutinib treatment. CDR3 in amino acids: CASSSGGLEGGYTF. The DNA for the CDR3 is TGCGCCAGCAGTTCCGGGGGCCTCGAGGGTGGCTACACCTTC.